Following are 15 T cell receptor beta chains from one sample sequenced in a study of vaccination and CD4 T cells after COVID-19. Regarding treatment: approximately 9-day PBMC culture with coronavirus spike peptide pools or control peptides (ViraFEST assay). Their target antigens are unknown. Once obtained from cultured CD4+ T cells, the DNA was sequenced using the Oncomine TCR Beta short-read assay. TCRdb re-called the PCR reads with MiXCR, one entry per CDR3 protein. The top ten clones hold about 5% of a sample with roughly 15,000 distinct CDR3 sequences, approximately 60% of them seen once. This material consisted of CD4+ T cells from blood, cultured in vitro, taken after SARS-CoV-2 vaccination. Receptors were obtained from a human donor who had recovered from COVID-19.

J is TRBJ2-3 and V is TRBV20-1; TRBD2 matches 8 bases. This CDR3 is 15 amino acids long. Germline assignment: CDR1 DFQATT and CDR2 SNEGSKA (reference sequence). V was pared by 6 bases and J by 5 bases, with 13 bases of the junction left unmatched. The CDR3 spells CSARTGGATKDTQYF. DNA of the CDR3: TGCAGTGCCCGAACGGGAGGGGCAACGAAAGATACGCAGTATTTT.

This CDR3 reads CASSLGTASYEQYF. The CDR3 region has the DNA TGTGCCAGCAGCCTCGGGACTGCTTCATACGAGCAGTACTTC. The chain links TRBV14 to TRBJ2-7, with TRBD2 as a possible D gene (6 bases). The CDR3 is 14 residues long. The V gene lost 4 bases and the J gene lost 4 bases, with 14 bases spanning the gap. Germline assignment: CDR1 SGHDN and CDR2 FVKESK.

This clonotype was counted once. This sequence joins TRBV12-3 or TRBV12-4 and TRBJ2-5; 7 positions match TRBD1. This CDR3 is 16 amino acids long. V gave up 4 bases and J gave up 3 bases; unmatched junction bases: 11. The CDR3 nucleotides read TGTGCCAGCAGTTATTGGGCCCCCGGGACAGAAGAGACCCAGTACTTC. It is translated as CASSYWAPGTEETQYF.

The chain carries TRBV7-9 and TRBJ1-4; D gene uncertain. Per germline, CDR1 SEHNR and CDR2 FQNEAQ (reference sequence). Trimming removed 0 bases at V and 7 bases at J, with 9 bases between. The CDR3 has 14 amino acids. CDR3 DNA sequence: TGTGCCAGCAGCTTAGCTACCGGGTCTGAAAAACTGTTTTTT. It translates to CASSLATGSEKLFF.

This clonotype showed up just once. J is TRBJ2-7 and V is TRBV20-1, with TRBD1 matching 9 bases. The junction had 6 bases not matched to a gene; V was cut back by 1 base and J by 5 bases. The germline V gene encodes CDR1 DFQATT and CDR2 SNEGSKA (reference sequence). The CDR3 extends over 14 amino acids. In DNA form, the CDR3 reads TGCAGTGCTAGAGGGCGGACAGGGGTCAACGAGCAGTACTTC. Translating gives CSARGRTGVNEQYF.

This clonotype was seen only a few times. The V call is TRBV10-3, the J call TRBJ1-3, with D hard to call. In germline, CDR1 is ENHRY, CDR2 SYGVKD. Trimming left V 10 bases short and J 4 bases short, with 8 bases between. CDR3 length: 11 amino acids. In nucleotides, the CDR3 is TGTGCCACCGAGAGAGGAAACACCATATATTTT. It encodes CATERGNTIYF.

The chain couples TRBV7-9 to TRBJ1-6; 8 nucleotides agree with TRBD1. The CDR3 consists of 14 residues. Trimming removed 5 bases from V and 10 bases from J; junction bases left unmatched: 7. Germline CDR1 SEHNR, CDR2 FQNEAQ (reference sequence). This chain's CDR3 is CASSVDRGDSPLHF. Written as DNA, the CDR3 is TGTGCCAGCAGCGTCGACAGGGGAGACTCACCCCTCCACTTT. Looking up the rest from reference TRBV7-9 and TRBJ1-6 gives the full variable domain: DTGVSQNPRHKITKRGQNVTFRCDPISEHNRLYWYRQTLGQGPEFLTYFQNEAQLEKSRLLSDRFSAERPKGSFSTLEIQRTEQGDSAMYLCASSVDRGDSPLHFGNGTRLTVT.

J is TRBJ2-1 and V is TRBV28, with TRBD2 matching over 14 bases. CDR1 is MDHEN and CDR2 is SYDVKM in the germline V gene. J was trimmed by 8 bases and V by 2 bases; bases with no gene match: 8. The CDR3 length is 17 residues. The CDR3 here is CASSLLGTSGRRDEQFF. CDR3 DNA sequence: TGTGCCAGCAGTTTACTCGGGACTAGCGGGAGAAGGGATGAGCAGTTCTTC.

This clonotype was detected only a few times. The rearrangement links TRBV5-8 to TRBJ2-1; 10 bases agree with TRBD1. V dropped 2 bases and J dropped 4; count of bases not matched to a gene: 6. The CDR3 runs 16 residues. The germline V gene encodes CDR1 SGHTS and CDR2 YDEGEE. CDR3 protein: CASSFDSGQGYNEQFF. CDR3 coding DNA: TGTGCCAGCAGCTTCGATTCGGGACAGGGGTACAATGAGCAGTTCTTC.

This clonotype occurred a few times. V gene TRBV28 combines with J gene TRBJ1-5; D is unresolved. CDR1 is MDHEN and CDR2 is SYDVKM in the germline V gene. V lost 1 base, J lost 3 bases, and 22 bases lay in between. There are 19 residues in the CDR3. CDR3 nucleotides: TGTGCCAGCAGTTTATACCCCGACTCGGGGATCGGCTCCAATCAGCCCCAGCATTTT. Translating it yields CASSLYPDSGIGSNQPQHF.

The chain couples TRBV7-9 to TRBJ1-3, with TRBD1 matching 8 bases. Germline lookup yields CDR1 SEHNR and CDR2 FQNEAQ (reference sequence). With V trimmed by 6 bases and J by 4 bases, 5 bases remained unmatched. CDR3 length equals 14 residues. In nucleotides, the CDR3 is TGTGCCAGCAGATGGACAGGGCCCGGAAACACCATATATTTT. Encoded protein: CASRWTGPGNTIYF.

The chain couples TRBV27 to TRBJ1-6; D might be TRBD1 (5 bases). Trimming pared 3 bases from V and 8 bases from J, leaving 20 bases between. The V gene's germline CDR1 is MNHEY and CDR2 SMNVEV (reference sequence). CDR3 size: 17 residues. The CDR3 nucleotides are TGTGCCAGCAGTTTGGGTCGGTTGGGGGGAGAGTATTCACCCCTCCACTTT. It translates to CASSLGRLGGEYSPLHF.

V and J are TRBV5-4 and TRBJ1-1; a weak D match, TRBD1 (6 bases). This CDR3 region has 14 residues. V dropped 5 bases and J dropped 3 bases, with 14 bases sitting between them. The germline CDR1 and CDR2 sequences are SGHNT and YYREEE (reference sequence). CDR3: CASRNPGVDTEAFF. The CDR3 DNA follows: TGTGCCAGCAGGAATCCAGGGGTGGACACTGAAGCTTTCTTT.

The V call is TRBV7-2, the J call TRBJ2-4, with D perhaps matching TRBD2 (5 bases). V lost 2 bases and J 1 base, leaving 15 bases between the germline ends. The CDR3 covers 17 residues. Looked up from germline, CDR1 is SGHTA and CDR2 is FQGNSA. The CDR3 reads CASSLLFTGVAKNIQYF. CDR3 nucleotide sequence: TGTGCCAGCAGCTTATTGTTTACCGGGGTCGCCAAAAACATTCAGTACTTC.

This clonotype has just one count. The V call is TRBV28, the J call TRBJ1-1, with 10 bases matching TRBD1. Germline V lookup: CDR1 MDHEN, CDR2 SYDVKM. The length of the CDR3 is 15 residues. The V and J ends lost 5 bases and 5 bases, in that order; junction bases with no gene match: 8. CDR3 in amino acids: CASSHSTGGLTEAFF. CDR3 coding DNA: TGTGCCAGCAGTCACTCGACAGGGGGCTTGACTGAAGCTTTCTTT. The full variable domain, completed using reference TRBV28 and TRBJ1-1, is DVKVTQSSRYLVKRTGEKVFLECVQDMDHENMFWYRQDPGLGLRLIYFSYDVKMKEKGDIPEGYSVSREKKERFSLILESASTNQTSMYLCASSHSTGGLTEAFFGQGTRLTVV.